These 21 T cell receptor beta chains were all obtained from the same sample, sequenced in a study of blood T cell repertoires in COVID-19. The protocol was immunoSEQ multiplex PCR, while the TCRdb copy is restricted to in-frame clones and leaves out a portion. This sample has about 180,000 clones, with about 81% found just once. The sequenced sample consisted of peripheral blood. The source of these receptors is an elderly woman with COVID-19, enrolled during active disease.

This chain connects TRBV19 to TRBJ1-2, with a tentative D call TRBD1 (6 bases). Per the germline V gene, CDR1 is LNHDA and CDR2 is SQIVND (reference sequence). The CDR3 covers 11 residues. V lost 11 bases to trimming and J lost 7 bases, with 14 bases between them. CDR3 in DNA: TGTGCCCGCGCGACAGGTCTTGGCTACACCTTC. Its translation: CARATGLGYTF.

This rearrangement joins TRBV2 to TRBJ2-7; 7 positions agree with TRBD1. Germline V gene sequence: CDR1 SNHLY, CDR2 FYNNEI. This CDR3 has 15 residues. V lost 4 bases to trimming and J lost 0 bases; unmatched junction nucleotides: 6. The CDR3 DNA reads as TGTGCCAGCAGTGTTCTCGGGACAGTCTCCTACGAGCAGTACTTC. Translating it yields CASSVLGTVSYEQYF. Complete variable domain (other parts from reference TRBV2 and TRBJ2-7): EPEVTQTPSHQVTQMGQEVILRCVPISNHLYFYWYRQILGQKVEFLVSFYNNEISEKSEIFDDQFSVERPDGSNFTLKIRSTKLEDSAMYFCASSVLGTVSYEQYFGPGTRLTVT.

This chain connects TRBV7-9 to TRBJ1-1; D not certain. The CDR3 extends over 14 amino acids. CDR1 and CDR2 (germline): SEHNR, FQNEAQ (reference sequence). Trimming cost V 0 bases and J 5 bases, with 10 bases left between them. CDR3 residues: CASSLAAEVTEAFF. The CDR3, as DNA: TGTGCCAGCAGCTTAGCCGCGGAGGTTACTGAAGCTTTCTTT.

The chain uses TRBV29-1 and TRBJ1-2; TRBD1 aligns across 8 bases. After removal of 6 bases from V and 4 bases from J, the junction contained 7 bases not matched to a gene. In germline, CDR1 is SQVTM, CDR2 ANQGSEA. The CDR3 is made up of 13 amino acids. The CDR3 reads CSVSRGRGYGYTF. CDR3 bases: TGCAGCGTGAGCAGGGGGCGCGGCTATGGCTACACCTTC.

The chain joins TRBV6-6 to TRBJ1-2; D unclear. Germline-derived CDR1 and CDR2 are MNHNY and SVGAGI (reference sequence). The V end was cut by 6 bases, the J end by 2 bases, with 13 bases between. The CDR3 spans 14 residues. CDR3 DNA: TGTGCCAGCAGGCCATATCAGAAAAACTATGGCTACACCTTC. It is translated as CASRPYQKNYGYTF.

The CDR3 sequence: CASRSRRALSTDTQYF. CDR3 coding DNA: TGTGCCAGCAGGTCTCGGAGGGCCTTGAGCACAGATACGCAGTATTTT. The V and J genes are TRBV5-6 and TRBJ2-3, with TRBD2 as a possible D gene (6 bases). Trimming pared 5 bases from V and 0 bases from J, leaving 16 bases between. The CDR3 has 16 residues. In germline, CDR1 is SGHDT, CDR2 YYEEEE.

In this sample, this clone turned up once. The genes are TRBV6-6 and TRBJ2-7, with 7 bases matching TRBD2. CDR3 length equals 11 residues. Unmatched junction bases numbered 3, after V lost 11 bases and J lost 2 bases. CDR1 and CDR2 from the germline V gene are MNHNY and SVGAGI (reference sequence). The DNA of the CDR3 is TGTGCCTCCGGGAGGACCTACGAGCAGTACTTC. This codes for CASGRTYEQYF.

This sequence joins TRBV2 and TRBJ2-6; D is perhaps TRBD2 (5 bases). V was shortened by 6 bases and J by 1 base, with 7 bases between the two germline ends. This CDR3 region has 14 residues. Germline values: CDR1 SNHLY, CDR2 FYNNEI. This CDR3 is CASSRGSGANVLTF. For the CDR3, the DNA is TGTGCCAGCAGCCGAGGGTCTGGGGCCAACGTCCTGACTTTC.

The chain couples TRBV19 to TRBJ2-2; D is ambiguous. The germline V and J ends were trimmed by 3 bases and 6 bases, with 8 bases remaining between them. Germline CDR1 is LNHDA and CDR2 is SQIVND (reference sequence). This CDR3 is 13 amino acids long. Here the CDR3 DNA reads TGTGCCAGTAGTATTGGTGGGCCCGGGGAGCTGTTTTTT. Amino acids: CASSIGGPGELFF.

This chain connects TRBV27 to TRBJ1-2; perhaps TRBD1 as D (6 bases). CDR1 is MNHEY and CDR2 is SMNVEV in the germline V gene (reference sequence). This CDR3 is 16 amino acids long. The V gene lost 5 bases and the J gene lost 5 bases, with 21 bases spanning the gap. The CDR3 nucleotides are TGTGCCAGCAGTGGAATCCAGGGGCCACCTTGGTATGGCTACACCTTC. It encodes CASSGIQGPPWYGYTF.

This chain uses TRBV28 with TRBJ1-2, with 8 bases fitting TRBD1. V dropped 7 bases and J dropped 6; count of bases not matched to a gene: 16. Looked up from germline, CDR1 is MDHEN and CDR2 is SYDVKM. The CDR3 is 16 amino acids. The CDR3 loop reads CASTFLLQGGRDGYTF. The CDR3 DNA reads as TGTGCCAGCACTTTCCTCTTACAGGGGGGAAGGGATGGCTACACCTTC.

The DNA of the CDR3 is TGTGCCAGCAGTGGAGCGGGGGGGCTTGTTTGGGAGACCCAGTACTTC. Translating gives CASSGAGGLVWETQYF. The V call is TRBV2, the J call TRBJ2-5; 10 bases line up with TRBD2. The trim removed 4 bases at V and 5 bases at J, leaving 10 bases unmatched. This CDR3 has 16 amino acids. Germline CDR1 SNHLY, CDR2 FYNNEI.

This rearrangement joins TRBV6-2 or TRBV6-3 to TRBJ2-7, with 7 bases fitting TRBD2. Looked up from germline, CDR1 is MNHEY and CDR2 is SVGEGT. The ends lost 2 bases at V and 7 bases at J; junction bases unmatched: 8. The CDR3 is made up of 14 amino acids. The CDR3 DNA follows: TGTGCCAGCAGTTACGTTGCGGGAGTGGGGGAGCAGTACTTC. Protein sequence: CASSYVAGVGEQYF.

The CDR3 DNA sequence: TGTGCCAGTCGCCAGAGAGGGGGCAGGGCGCTAGCGGGAGACACCGGGGAGCTGTTTTTT. It encodes CASRQRGGRALAGDTGELFF. The chain has TRBV19 and TRBJ2-2; 10 nucleotides agree with TRBD2. This CDR3 has 20 amino acids. Per germline, CDR1 LNHDA and CDR2 SQIVND (reference sequence). J was trimmed by 3 bases and V by 8 bases; bases with no gene match: 21. The whole variable domain, filled in from reference TRBV19 and TRBJ2-2, reads DGGITQSPKYLFRKEGQNVTLSCEQNLNHDAMYWYRQDPGQGLRLIYYSQIVNDFQKGDIAEGYSVSREKKESFPLTVTSAQKNPTAFYLCASRQRGGRALAGDTGELFFGEGSRLTVL.

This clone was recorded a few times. The CDR3 DNA sequence: TGTGCCAGCAGCCAAGATATGTACTTCGATTCACCCCTCCACTTT. Protein: CASSQDMYFDSPLHF. This chain links TRBV4-2 with TRBJ1-6; the D is unclear. The CDR3 has 15 amino acids. Between the trimmed V and J ends, which lost 0 bases and 8 bases, there was a span of 11 bases. Germline CDR1 reads LGHNA; CDR2 reads YNFKEQ.

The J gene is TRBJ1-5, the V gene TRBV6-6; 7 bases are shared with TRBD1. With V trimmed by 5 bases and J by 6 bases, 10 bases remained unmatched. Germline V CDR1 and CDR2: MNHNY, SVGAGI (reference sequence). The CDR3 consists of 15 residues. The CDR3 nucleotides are TGTGCCAGCAGTACCCTTACAGGGGTTCCTCAGCCCCAGCATTTT. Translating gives CASSTLTGVPQPQHF.

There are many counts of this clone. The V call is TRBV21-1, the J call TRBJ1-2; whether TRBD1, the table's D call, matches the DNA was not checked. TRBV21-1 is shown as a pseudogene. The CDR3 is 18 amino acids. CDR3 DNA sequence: TGTGCCAGCAGCAAAGAGTGGGCAGGGGCAAACCCCCTCTATGGCTACACCTTC. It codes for CASSKEWAGANPLYGYTF.

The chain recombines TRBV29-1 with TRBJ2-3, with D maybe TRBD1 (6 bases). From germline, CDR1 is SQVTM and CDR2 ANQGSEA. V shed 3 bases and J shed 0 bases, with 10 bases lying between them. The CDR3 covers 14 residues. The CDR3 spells CSVDTGPSTDTQYF. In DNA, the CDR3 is TGCAGCGTTGACACAGGGCCTAGCACAGATACGCAGTATTTT.

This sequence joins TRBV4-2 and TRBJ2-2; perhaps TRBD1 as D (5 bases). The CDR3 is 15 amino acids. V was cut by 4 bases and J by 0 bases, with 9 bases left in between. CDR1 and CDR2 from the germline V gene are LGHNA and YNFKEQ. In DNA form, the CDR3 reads TGTGCCAGCAGCCTGGACAACCCGAACACCGGGGAGCTGTTTTTT. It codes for CASSLDNPNTGELFF.

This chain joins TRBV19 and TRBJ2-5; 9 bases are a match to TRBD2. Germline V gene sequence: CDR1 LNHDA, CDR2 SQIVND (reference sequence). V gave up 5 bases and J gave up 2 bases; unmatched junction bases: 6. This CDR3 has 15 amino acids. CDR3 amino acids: CASSPRLAGQETQYF. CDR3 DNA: TGTGCCAGTAGTCCTCGCCTAGCGGGGCAAGAGACCCAGTACTTC.

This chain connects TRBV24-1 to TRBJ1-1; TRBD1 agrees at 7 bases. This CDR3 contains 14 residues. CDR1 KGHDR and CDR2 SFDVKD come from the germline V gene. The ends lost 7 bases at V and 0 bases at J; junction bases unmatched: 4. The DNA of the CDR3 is TGTGCCACCAGAAGGGGACAGATGAACACTGAAGCTTTCTTT. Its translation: CATRRGQMNTEAFF.